This TCR beta chain was retrieved from a study of cytomegalovirus exposure and HLA in healthy donors. With 2 bases clipped from V and 7 bases from J, the junction kept 5 bases outside the gene matches. The CDR3 extends over 14 amino acids. CDR1 and CDR2 from the germline V gene are MGHRA and YSYEKL. Both 60 Vbeta primers and 13 Jbeta primers went into the PCR. Some clones are missing from TCRdb's copy, which holds only in-frame ones; the method was immunoSEQ multiplex PCR. The listing contains approximately 180,000 clones. Healthy donors of bone marrow made up the group. The chain recombines TRBV4-1 with TRBJ2-1, with TRBD1 matching over 7 bases. The sequencing sample was made of PBMCs. The receptor was derived from a man under 40 in good health and CMV-seronegative. CDR3 loop: CASSQIQGNNEQFF. The CDR3 bases are TGCGCCAGCAGCCAAATACAGGGGAATAATGAGCAGTTCTTC.